The 3 T cell receptor beta chains below all came from one sample that was sequenced in a study of cytomegalovirus exposure and HLA in healthy donors. PCR amplification relied on 60 Vbeta primers (plus 13 Jbeta primers). Profiling relied on immunoSEQ multiplex PCR, and the TCRdb table lists in-frame clones only, not all of them. This sample has around 210,000 clones, with roughly 80% found just once. Sample: PBMCs. Source of these receptors: a woman aged 40-49 years in good health and CMV-seronegative.

This clone was seen a handful of times. This chain uses TRBV5-1 with TRBJ1-4; a possible D gene is TRBD1 (6 bases). The CDR3 is 14 amino acids. Trimming pared 6 bases from V and 5 bases from J, leaving 14 bases between. Germline V gene sequence: CDR1 SGHRS, CDR2 YFSETQ. Here the CDR3 DNA reads TGCGCCAGCAAACCGAACAGGGAAAATGAAAAACTGTTTTTT. This gives the protein CASKPNRENEKLFF.

This clone was recorded a few times. The J gene is TRBJ2-7, the V gene TRBV15, with D tentatively TRBD2 (9 bases). The V and J ends lost 5 bases and 2 bases respectively, with 16 bases between them. CDR3 length: 15 residues. Germline-derived CDR1 and CDR2 are LNHNV and YYDKDF (reference sequence). CDR3 nucleotide sequence: TGTGCCACCAGCGCGGGGGGGACAGGTCCCTACGAGCAGTACTTC. This encodes CATSAGGTGPYEQYF.

The rearrangement links TRBV27 to TRBJ2-7; D may be TRBD1 (7 bases). Trimming took off 3 bases at V and 2 bases at J, with 17 bases between the two ends. Germline CDR1 and CDR2: MNHEY and SMNVEV (reference sequence). The CDR3 length is 16 residues. The CDR3 reads CASSFIWAGGTYEQYF. CDR3 coding DNA: TGTGCCAGCAGTTTTATATGGGCAGGGGGGACCTACGAGCAGTACTTC.